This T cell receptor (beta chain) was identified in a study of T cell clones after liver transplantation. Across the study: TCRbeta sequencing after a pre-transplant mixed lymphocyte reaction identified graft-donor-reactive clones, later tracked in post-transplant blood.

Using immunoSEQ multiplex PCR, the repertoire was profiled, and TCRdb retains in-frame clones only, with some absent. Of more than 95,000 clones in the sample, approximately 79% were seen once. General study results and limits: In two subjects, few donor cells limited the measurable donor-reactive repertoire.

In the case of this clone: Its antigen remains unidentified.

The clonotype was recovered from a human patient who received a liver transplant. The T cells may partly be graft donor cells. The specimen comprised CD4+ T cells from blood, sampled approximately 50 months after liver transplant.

The CDR3 spells CASLDQRAGDGYTF. Here the CDR3 DNA reads TGTGCCAGCTTAGACCAGAGGGCAGGGGATGGCTACACCTTC. V gene TRBV18 combines with J gene TRBJ1-2; the D gene is possibly TRBD1 (6 bases). In germline, CDR1 is KGHSH, CDR2 LQKENI. This CDR3 comprises 14 residues. Trimming left V 7 bases short and J 6 bases short, with 18 bases between.